This record looks at one T cell receptor beta chain sequence and its context. From germline, CDR1 is KGHDR and CDR2 SFDVKD. The V and J ends lost 3 bases and 4 bases, in that order; junction bases with no gene match: 8. The CDR3 totals 17 residues. TCRdb analysed the 5' RACE reads with MiXCR anew, one entry per CDR3 protein. The sample has 500,000 to 650,000 distinct CDR3 sequences, 20% to 25% seen once. The data originate from a study of identical twins. Separately, the same data were catalogued under a study of yellow fever vaccine responses in identical twins.

The V and J genes are TRBV24-1 and TRBJ2-1; 10 nucleotides match TRBD1. The receptor was derived from a woman between 18 and 30 years old in good health. Sequencing was done on a sample of CD4+ T cells sorted from blood. The CDR3 loop reads CATSDPTGTGEYNEQFF. In DNA, the CDR3 is TGTGCCACCAGTGATCCCACCGGGACAGGGGAATACAATGAGCAGTTCTTC.